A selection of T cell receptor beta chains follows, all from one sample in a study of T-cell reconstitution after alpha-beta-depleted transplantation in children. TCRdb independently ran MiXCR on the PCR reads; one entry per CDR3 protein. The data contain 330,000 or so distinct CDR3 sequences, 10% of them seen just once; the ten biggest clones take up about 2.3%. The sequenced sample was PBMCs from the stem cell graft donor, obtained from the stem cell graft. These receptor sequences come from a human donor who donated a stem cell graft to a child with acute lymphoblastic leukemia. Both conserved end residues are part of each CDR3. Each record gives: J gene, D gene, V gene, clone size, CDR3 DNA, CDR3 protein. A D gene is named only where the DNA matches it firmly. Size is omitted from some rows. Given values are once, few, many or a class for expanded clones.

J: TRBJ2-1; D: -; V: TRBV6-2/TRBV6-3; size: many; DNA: TGTGCCAGCAGTTACAGGGGGGGTTACAATGAGCAGTTCTTC; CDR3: CASSYRGGYNEQFF
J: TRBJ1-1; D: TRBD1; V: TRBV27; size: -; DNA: TGTGCCAGCAGTTTAAGGACAGGGGGGGCTTTCACTGAAGCTTTCTTT; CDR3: CASSLRTGGAFTEAFF
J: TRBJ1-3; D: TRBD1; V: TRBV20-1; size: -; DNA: TGCAGTGCTAGGGGACAGTCTGGAAACACCATATATTTT; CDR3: CSARGQSGNTIYF
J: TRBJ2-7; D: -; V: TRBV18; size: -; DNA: TGTGCCAGCTCACCCTTCCAGTTTAACGAGCAGTACTTC; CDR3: CASSPFQFNEQYF
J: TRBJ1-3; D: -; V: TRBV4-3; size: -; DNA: TGCGCCAGCAGCCAAGATTGGAGGGCCGCCAGCTCTGGAAACACCATATATTTT; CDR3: CASSQDWRAASSGNTIYF
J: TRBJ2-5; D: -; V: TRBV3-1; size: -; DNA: TGTGCCAGCAGCCAAGATCCAACCACGCCCCGGACCCAGTACTTC; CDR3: CASSQDPTTPRTQYF
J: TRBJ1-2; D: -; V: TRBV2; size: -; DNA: TGTGCCAGCAAGGGACCTAAGAGCTATGGCTACACCTTC; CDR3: CASKGPKSYGYTF
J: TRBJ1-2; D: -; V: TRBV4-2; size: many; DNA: TGTGCCAGCAGCCAAGAGGGGCAGGGGAACTATGGCTACACCTTC; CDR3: CASSQEGQGNYGYTF
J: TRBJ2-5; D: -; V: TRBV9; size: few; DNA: TGTGCCAGCAGCGTAGTGGCAGGGGTGTTGGAGACCCAGTACTTC; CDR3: CASSVVAGVLETQYF
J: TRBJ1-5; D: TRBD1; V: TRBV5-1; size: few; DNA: TGCGCCAGCAGCTTGGATTTGTTTTTCGGCAGGGGGCGCGCGGGCAATCAGCCCCAGCATTTT; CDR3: CASSLDLFFGRGRAGNQPQHF
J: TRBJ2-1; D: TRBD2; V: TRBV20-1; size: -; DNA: TGCAGTGCTAGAGTACTCCTAGCGGGATCCGAGGATGAGCAGTTCTTC; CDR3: CSARVLLAGSEDEQFF
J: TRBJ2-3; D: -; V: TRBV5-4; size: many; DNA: TGTGCCAGCAGCTGGGGACGAGGCACAGATACGCAGTATTTT; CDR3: CASSWGRGTDTQYF
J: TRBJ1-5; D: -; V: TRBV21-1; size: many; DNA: TGTGCCACCCAGGACAGACGCTATAGCAATCAGCCCCAGCATTTT; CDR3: CATQDRRYSNQPQHF